Listed here is a single T cell receptor beta chain. The antigen it recognizes is unknown. Nothing much larger sits one base from this clone, and base qualities are not available. This sample was taken from a study of long-term antiretroviral therapy in people with HIV (dated by TCRdb to the early 2020s). In terms of the full investigation: Collection of the earliest samples took place about a decade ahead of the 2015 WHO recommendation for immediate ART, at a time when ART was typically delayed until CD4 counts fell. Whether ART initiation and durable HIV suppression were associated with changes in peripheral blood TRB repertoire composition and diversity was tested in a retrospective serial study. The cohort contributed roughly 200 cryopreserved PBMC samples from around 30 adults with confirmed HIV infection, collected serially over a mean of approximately 6 years (range 1-12). Among the approximately 30 participants with HIV, roughly eleven were female. Test extractions of a monoclonal T-cell line alongside fewer than 40 polyclonal samples showed no cross-contamination during QIAcube processing.

V is reduced by 1 base and J by 2 bases, leaving a spacing of 17 bases between them. The germline V gene supplies CDR1 MNHNS and CDR2 SASEGT. Its CDR3 holds 17 amino acids, cysteine through phenylalanine. The CDR3 DNA has 51 bases and is translated from base 1. The immunoSEQ hsTCRB v3.0 assay was used at survey level resolution to sequence the TRB variable region. A depth of roughly 40,000-50,000 T-cell genomes per sample was targeted for TRB sequencing. TRB libraries were pooled and sequenced on an Illumina MiSeq using a v3 150-cycle kit. The study's own analysis went as follows. Repertoire analysis was performed in R inside a reproducible Nextflow workflow that covered QC, data transformation and analysis. LymphoSeq2, an R package for exploring AIRR-Seq data, was used to implement the custom analyses. A handful of samples yielding fewer than 5000 total TRB sequences were excluded, leaving approximately 200 analyzed HIV repertoires. Among the 170 to 200 retained HIV repertoires, 55 to 60 were collected before ART initiation and 129 after ART initiation. Repertoires were downsampled to 5000 TRB nucleotide sequences, with summary statistics averaged over 100 downsampling iterations. Only TRB sequences with CDR3 regions of at least seven amino acids were retained for analysis. A Shannon entropy-derived clonality score and the Gini coefficient were used to measure diversity. In repertoire networks, the top 5000 CDR3 amino acid sequences were linked whenever an edit distance of one separated two sequences. Antigen specificity groups and MHC restriction were predicted for TRB CDR3 amino acid sequences with GLIPH2. CDR3 amino acid sequences were matched against VDJdb and McPAS-TCR to flag known CMV, EBV, HIV or tissue antigen associations. Pre-ART, post-ART and control groups were compared with Wilcoxon signed-rank tests and Holm-Bonferroni correction. Sourced from immuneACCESS, this table was stored by TCRdb with only in-frame sequences that have V and J called. A share of the clones is absent; for the studies checked, an unresolved V gene accounts for under half, and the remainder has no known explanation. From that table come the V and J calls and clone size; the DNA was used to work out D and trimming. The sample records 27,000 or so clones, approximately 85% of which are singletons. The ten largest account for approximately 15% of the sample.

The research as a whole found: Inferences about post-ART repertoire changes are limited because no data were available on ART adherence, viral resistance or therapy changes. Expanded TRB clones identified before ART initiation dominated the repertoire across all time points, though the dominance fluctuated and decreased in many PLHIV after ART. The samples span the years 2004 to 2017, and the ART regimens used at that time may not be as effective as current regimens. Because pre-ART samples had limited cell numbers, profiling was done on unsorted PBMC rather than on sorted CD4+ and CD8+ T cells. ART initiation was associated with a significant increase in TRB diversity, but diversity stayed significantly below transplant donor controls even after long-term ART. Compared with controls, HIV repertoires had narrower CDR3 length ranges, and the network structure pointed to an antigen-experienced repertoire that shifted only slightly toward naive after ART. Owing to limited PBMC availability, only the TCR beta chain was sequenced, without alpha chain pairing.

To be included, a participant needed at least one PBMC sample from before ART initiation plus at least two post-ART samples. Treatment was received in the United States of America by all participants with HIV. Cryopreserved samples of roughly 0.95-10 million PBMC were thawed and washed before DNA extraction. At the time of the earliest PBMC sample, participants with HIV were aged between roughly 20 and 55 years. Each participant contributed PBMC samples from 1-4 timepoints before ART initiation and 2-8 timepoints after ART initiation, with a median of 7 samples. For every participant, serial HIV viral load, CD4+ T-cell count, ART history and demographic data were obtained. Genomic DNA was extracted from unsorted PBMC with a Qiagen kit on a QIAcube, with processing performed in batches of 12 samples.

Recombination linked TRBV6-1 to TRBJ1-2, with the identity of the D gene unclear. This specimen was unsorted PBMCs, taken 2.9 years after starting antiretroviral therapy. The sequence derives from a man aged 50-60 years with HIV. The nucleotides read TGTGCCAGCAGTGAAGGGGGTTGGGGAACTTCAAACTATGGCTACACCTTC. The encoded protein is CASSEGGWGTSNYGYTF.